Following are 25 T cell receptor beta chains from one sample sequenced in a study of tissue T cells after allogeneic stem cell transplantation. Measured with immunoSEQ multiplex PCR; TCRdb has only the in-frame clones, and not every one. The data hold about 50,000 clones, with roughly 75% observed a single time. The sample comprised sorted cells pooled from one or two spleens. All receptors come from a pool of C57BL/6 mice in good health.

A single count supports this clone. Mouse names are used for the genes. The sequence runs out 1 residue before the end of the CDR3; the remainder is reconstructed from the germline J gene. The chain is built from TRBV3 and TRBJ1-2; TRBD1 agrees at 7 bases. Trimming took 6 bases from V and 0 from J; bases not matched to a gene: 4. Germline V gene sequence: CDR1 SNHLY, CDR2 FYNGKV (reference sequence). The CDR3 is made up of 14 amino acids. This CDR3 is CASSRDSPNSDYTF. The part of the CDR3 DNA that was read is TGTGCCAGCAGTAGGGACAGCCCAAACTCCGACTACACC.

Details on this clone: Germline and genes: mouse. The read gets to within 1 residue of the CDR3 end, and the germline J gene fills in the rest. Different DNA sequences within this sample yield the same CDR3. J is TRBJ1-6 and V is TRBV29; D unresolved. TRBJ1-6 is an open reading frame, and its role is uncertain. There are 12 residues in the CDR3. V lost 4 bases to trimming and J lost 7 bases, with 5 bases between them. Germline V lookup: CDR1 MSHET, CDR2 SYDVDS. The CDR3 loop reads CASSSGNSPLYF. Partial CDR3 DNA: TGTGCTAGCAGTTCGGGGAATTCGCCCCTCTAC.

To note about this clone: The genes and germline here are from mouse. The CDR3 region is CASSRTINSDYTF. The sequenced part of the CDR3 DNA is TGTGCCAGCAGTCGGACAATAAACTCCGACTACACC. The chain employs TRBV24 and TRBJ1-2; a weak D match, TRBD1 (5 bases). From the germline J gene comes the end of the CDR3, since the read stops 1 residue before it. Trimming shortened V by 4 bases and J by 1 base, and 7 bases separated the two germline ends. Germline V gene lookup returns CDR1 KGHTA and CDR2 FRNEEI. The CDR3 is 13 residues long.

Comments on this clone: The germline and genes are mouse ones. Read coverage stops 1 residue before the CDR3 terminus; the germline J gene supplies the remainder. V usage is TRBV13-3 and J usage is TRBJ2-7, with 8 nucleotides matching TRBD2. V shed 5 bases and J 3 bases; nucleotides not matched to a gene: 4. Germline V CDR1 and CDR2: NNHDY, SYVADS. This CDR3 has 13 residues. CDR3 DNA (partial): TGTGCCAGCAGATTCGGACTGGGCTATGAACAGTAC. This sequence encodes CASRFGLGYEQY. The full CDR3 sequence reads CASRFGLGYEQYF.

Of note for this clone: Gene names are the mouse ones. CDR3 bases read: TGTGGTGCTAGAAACCTGGGGGGGCCCGACACCCAGTAC. Its protein product is CGARNLGGPDTQY. The CDR3 in its entirety is CGARNLGGPDTQYF. The rearrangement uses TRBV20 and TRBJ2-5, with 10 nucleotides matching TRBD2. Sequencing ends 1 residue short of the CDR3 end; the germline J gene provides the rest. The V and J ends lost 3 bases and 6 bases, in that order; junction bases with no gene match: 6. Germline-derived CDR1 and CDR2 are GFQATS and STVNSAI. CDR3 length: 14 residues.

Regarding this clone: The gene names here belong to mouse. The read gets to within 1 residue of the CDR3 end, and the germline J gene fills in the rest. V is TRBV13-1 and J is TRBJ2-5, with 12 bases fitting TRBD1. The CDR3 totals 14 residues. Germline-derived CDR1 and CDR2 are NSHNY and SYGAGN. The ends lost 3 bases at V and 8 bases at J; junction bases unmatched: 4. The CDR3 sequence: CASSGDRGRTTQYF. CDR3 bases read: TGTGCCAGCAGTGGGGACAGGGGGCGCACCACCCAGTAC.

Worth noting for this clone: Gene and germline names: mouse. The CDR3 end falls 1 residue outside the read, so it is completed with the germline J gene. The V and J genes are TRBV15 and TRBJ2-1, with D perhaps TRBD2 (6 bases). Germline lookup yields CDR1 SGHND and CDR2 FRSKSL. V shed 3 bases and J shed 1 base, with 7 bases lying between them. The CDR3 loop spans 14 amino acids. Partial CDR3 DNA: TGTGCCAGCAGTTTTGGACTGAACTATGCTGAGCAGTTC. Protein sequence: CASSFGLNYAEQF. The full CDR3 protein is CASSFGLNYAEQFF.

A remark on this clone: The gene names here belong to mouse. Sequencing ends 1 residue short of the CDR3 end; the germline J gene provides the rest. This sequence joins TRBV12-2 and TRBJ2-7; 11 bases are a match to TRBD1. The CDR3 spans 14 residues. V was pared by 3 bases and J by 6 bases, with 6 bases of the junction left unmatched. In germline, CDR1 is SGHLS, CDR2 HYDKME. CDR3 bases read: TGTGCCAGCTCTGGGACAGGGGGGGGGATTGAACAGTAC. Translating gives CASSGTGGGIEQY. The entire CDR3 protein is CASSGTGGGIEQYF. The full variable domain, rest sourced from reference TRBV12-2 and TRBJ2-7, is NSGVVQSPRYIIKGKGERSILKCIPISGHLSVAWYQQTQGQELKFFIQHYDKMERDKGNLPSRFSVQQFDDYHSEMNMSALELEDSAVYFCASSGTGGGIEQYFGPGTRLTVL.

As concerns this clone: Germline is not matched at one junction end, which may reflect a read error. Gene names and germline refer to mouse. The CDR3 extends 1 residue past the end of the read, so its final part is completed from the germline J gene. The sample carries other DNA sequences with the same CDR3. V usage is TRBV20 and J usage is TRBJ2-4; 10 positions match TRBD1. The CDR3 extends over 12 amino acids. Germline loops: CDR1 GFQATS, CDR2 STVNSAI. CDR3 amino acids: CGARDRGNTLYF. The covered CDR3 bases are TGTGGTGCTCGGGACAGGGGAAACACCTTGTAC.

Note on this clone: Mouse gene names and germline throughout. From the germline J gene comes the end of the CDR3, since the read stops 1 residue before it. The chain is built from TRBV19 and TRBJ1-2; 10 bases fit TRBD1. CDR3 length equals 14 residues. CDR1 FNHDT and CDR2 SITEND come from the germline V gene (reference sequence). The junction had 5 bases not matched to a gene; V was cut back by 5 bases and J by 4 bases. The CDR3 loop reads CASRSGTGVSDYTF. CDR3 DNA, as far as it was read: TGTGCCAGCAGATCCGGGACAGGGGTCTCCGACTACACC.

In regard to this clone: Each gene name is a mouse one. Sequencing ends 1 residue short of the CDR3 end; the germline J gene provides the rest. V and J are TRBV3 and TRBJ1-3, with 8 bases identical to TRBD1. The CDR3 is made up of 14 amino acids. V shed 2 bases, J shed 5 bases, and the junction held 2 bases outside the gene matches. Germline V lookup: CDR1 SNHLY, CDR2 FYNGKV (reference sequence). This chain's CDR3 is CASSLRQGRNTLYF. The DNA read from the CDR3 is TGTGCCAGCAGCTTAAGACAGGGGAGAAATACGCTCTAT.

About this clone: The genes are named according to mouse. The read ends 1 residue early relative to the CDR3; the germline J gene fills the gap. The V and J genes are TRBV26 and TRBJ1-6; D unresolved. TRBJ1-6 is classed as an ORF, of uncertain function. Germline V gene sequence: CDR1 KGHPV, CDR2 FQNQEV (reference sequence). The length of the CDR3 is 14 residues. Between the trimmed V and J ends, which lost 3 bases and 0 bases, there was a span of 3 bases. The CDR3 protein is CASSLPSYNSPLYF. The CDR3 DNA, read in part, is TGTGCCAGCAGTCTCCCTTCCTATAATTCGCCCCTCTAC.

As concerns this clone: Each gene name is a mouse one. The CDR3 end lies 1 residue beyond the end of the read and is filled in from the germline J gene. The chain joins TRBV4 to TRBJ2-1; 8 bases align to TRBD2. Germline CDR1 and CDR2: LGHDT and YNNKQL (reference sequence). V dropped 4 bases and J dropped 2; count of bases not matched to a gene: 1. The CDR3 length is 14 residues. The CDR3 sequence is CASSLLGDYAEQFF. Incomplete CDR3 DNA: TGTGCCAGCAGCTTACTGGGGGACTATGCTGAGCAGTTC.

A word on this clone: Here the gene names and germline are mouse. The read halts 1 residue ahead of the CDR3 end, with the missing end drawn from the germline J gene. V gene TRBV29 combines with J gene TRBJ2-7; D may match TRBD1 or TRBD2 (5 bases each). V was pared by 6 bases and J by 0 bases, with 9 bases between. In germline, CDR1 is MSHET, CDR2 SYDVDS. The CDR3 runs 13 residues. CDR3 DNA (partial): TGTGCTAGCAGGCGGGACGGCTCCTATGAACAGTAC. Its protein is CASRRDGSYEQY. The complete CDR3 sequence is CASRRDGSYEQYF.

Points on this clone: Gene and germline names: mouse. Coverage ceases 1 residue before the CDR3 finishes, and the germline J gene fills in the end. The chain is built from TRBV3 and TRBJ1-4; 11 bases are shared with TRBD1. CDR3 length: 13 residues. The V gene's germline CDR1 is SNHLY and CDR2 FYNGKV (reference sequence). The trim removed 7 bases at V and 7 bases at J, leaving 2 bases unmatched. CDR3 residues: CASKGTGGERLFF. CDR3 bases read: TGTGCCAGCAAAGGGACAGGGGGCGAAAGATTATTT.

As regards this clone: Each gene name is a mouse one. Read sequence stops 1 residue before the CDR3 end, and the germline J gene provides the missing end. The chain has TRBV15 and TRBJ2-2; 14 bases align to TRBD2. The ends lost 2 bases at V and 4 bases at J; junction bases unmatched: 3. The CDR3 loop spans 17 amino acids. Germline V gene lookup returns CDR1 SGHND and CDR2 FRSKSL. CDR3 bases read: TGTGCCAGCAGTTTAAGGGACTGGGGGGGCGCCACCGGGCAGCTCTAC. Translation gives CASSLRDWGGATGQLY. In full, the CDR3 reads CASSLRDWGGATGQLYF.

As regards this clone: Gene names are mouse gene names. The read ends 1 residue shy of where the CDR3 ends; the end is completed using the germline J gene. This chain connects TRBV13-2 to TRBJ1-1; D gene uncertain. Trimming shortened V by 2 bases and J by 2 bases, and 7 bases separated the two germline ends. Germline assignment: CDR1 NNHNN and CDR2 SYGAGS (reference sequence). This CDR3 has 13 residues. The CDR3: CASGDPDNTEVFF. The covered CDR3 bases are TGTGCCAGCGGTGACCCGGACAACACAGAAGTCTTC.

This clone came up once. The gene names here belong to mouse. The read stops 1 residue short of the end of the CDR3; the missing end is completed from the germline J gene. The V call is TRBV15, the J call TRBJ2-5; D gene ambiguous. The CDR3 is 12 amino acids. Germline V lookup: CDR1 SGHND, CDR2 FRSKSL. Between the trimmed V and J ends, which lost 2 bases and 8 bases, there was a span of 8 bases. The part of the CDR3 DNA that was read is TGTGCCAGCAGTTTAACCCCCGGCACCCAGTAC. It is translated as CASSLTPGTQY. In full, the CDR3 is CASSLTPGTQYF.

Remarks on this clone: Genes and germline come from the mouse. Read data end 1 residue before the CDR3 end; the end is taken from the germline J gene. The chain employs TRBV5 and TRBJ2-5; tentatively, D is TRBD1 or TRBD2 (6 bases each). The CDR3 spans 15 residues. V lost 0 bases and J lost 3, with 10 bases in between. Germline V gene data show CDR1 as LGHNA and CDR2 as YNLKQL (reference sequence). This chain's CDR3 is CASSQEGGQQDTQYF. The CDR3 bases that were read are TGTGCCAGCAGCCAAGAGGGGGGACAACAAGACACCCAGTAC.

As regards this clone: The genes and germline here are from mouse. Read coverage stops 1 residue before the CDR3 terminus; the germline J gene supplies the remainder. The chain carries TRBV29 and TRBJ2-1; D might be TRBD1 (6 bases). Germline CDR1 reads MSHET; CDR2 reads SYDVDS. V was pared by 5 bases and J by 3 bases, with 11 bases between. The CDR3 runs 14 residues. CDR3 bases read: TGTGCTAGCAGTCCTCGGGACACCTATGCTGAGCAGTTC. Amino acids: CASSPRDTYAEQF. The CDR3 in its entirety is CASSPRDTYAEQFF.

This clone was observed a handful of times. Gene names and germline match the mouse. The CDR3 end falls 1 residue outside the read, so it is completed with the germline J gene. The V call is TRBV3, the J call TRBJ2-7; D perhaps matches TRBD2 (6 bases). The V gene lost 6 bases and the J gene lost 7 bases, with 13 bases spanning the gap. The CDR3 contains 12 residues. CDR1 is SNHLY and CDR2 is FYNGKV in the germline V gene (reference sequence). The CDR3 loop is CASRGWGREQYF. CDR3 DNA, as far as it was read: TGTGCCAGCAGGGGTTGGGGGAGGGAACAGTAC.

Worth noting for this clone: Gene names refer to mouse genes. The read finishes 1 residue shy of the CDR3 end, and the germline J gene is used to complete it. The chain links TRBV29 to TRBJ2-3; 11 bases are shared with TRBD2. The ends lost 6 bases at V and 3 bases at J; junction bases unmatched: 5. The CDR3 is made up of 15 amino acids. CDR1 and CDR2 (germline): MSHET, SYDVDS. The CDR3 loop is CASRLGGRRAETLYF. Incomplete CDR3 DNA: TGTGCTAGCAGACTGGGGGGGCGCCGGGCAGAAACGCTGTAT.

As to this clone: Mouse germline and gene names are used. Read coverage stops 1 residue before the CDR3 terminus; the germline J gene supplies the remainder. V usage is TRBV15 and J usage is TRBJ1-2, with 8 bases lining up with TRBD1. The germline gives CDR1 SGHND, CDR2 FRSKSL. This CDR3 spans 13 amino acids. Trimming at V came to 6 bases and at J to 0 bases, leaving 0 bases not matched to a gene. CDR3 in amino acids: CASRTGANSDYTF. The DNA read from the CDR3 is TGTGCCAGCAGGACAGGGGCAAACTCCGACTACACC.

Regarding this clone: Mouse gene names apply. The read finishes 1 residue shy of the CDR3 end, and the germline J gene is used to complete it. The J gene is TRBJ2-1, the V gene TRBV13-2; D is perhaps TRBD2 (7 bases). In germline, CDR1 is NNHNN, CDR2 SYGAGS (reference sequence). V was shortened by 5 bases and J by 4 bases, with 13 bases between the two germline ends. The CDR3 runs to 14 residues. The sequenced CDR3 bases are TGTGCCAGCGGGATGGGGGGCGGGTATGCTGAGCAGTTC. This encodes CASGMGGGYAEQF. The CDR3 reads in full as CASGMGGGYAEQFF.

Points on this clone: Here the gene names and germline are mouse. The CDR3 end is not reached by the read, which stops 1 residue before it; the germline J gene fills it in. The chain couples TRBV2 to TRBJ1-4; D perhaps matches TRBD1 (6 bases). V lost 0 bases to trimming and J lost 4 bases, with 9 bases between them. CDR3 length: 15 amino acids. CDR1 and CDR2 from the germline V gene are LGHNA and YSYQKL. CDR3 protein: CASSQEGTINERLFF. The DNA read from the CDR3 is TGTGCCAGCAGCCAAGAAGGGACAATCAACGAAAGATTATTT.